One and the same sample provided the 28 T cell receptor beta chains below, sequenced in a study of T cell changes during pregnancy in multiple sclerosis. This table comes from immunoSEQ multiplex PCR, and its TCRdb copy is limited to in-frame clones, with some not included. Altogether around 50,000 clones are present, under 95% being singletons, with the ten largest covering roughly 0.2%. Sequencing used CD4+ T cells from peripheral blood mononuclear cells, obtained in the second trimester of pregnancy. All receptors derive from a female donor with multiple sclerosis, enrolled in a pregnancy study.

The CDR3 DNA reads as TGTGCCAGCAAACCGCGGGGGTTTGTAGAGACTGAAGCTTTCTTT. It is translated as CASKPRGFVETEAFF. The genes are TRBV7-9 and TRBJ1-1, with D perhaps TRBD1 (5 bases). This CDR3 region has 15 residues. The V end lost 7 bases, the J end lost 5 bases, and 20 bases lay between the germline ends. Germline CDR1 reads SEHNR; CDR2 reads FQNEAQ (reference sequence).

Here the CDR3 DNA reads TGTGCCGGCTCAGGGGGCTATGGCTACACCTTC. Its protein is CAGSGGYGYTF. This chain links TRBV19 with TRBJ1-2, with TRBD1 identical over 7 bases. CDR1 LNHDA and CDR2 SQIVND come from the germline V gene (reference sequence). Unmatched junction bases numbered 4, after V lost 11 bases and J lost 4 bases. The CDR3 is made up of 11 amino acids.

This chain uses TRBV27 with TRBJ2-1, with 10 bases lining up with TRBD2. The CDR3 has 15 amino acids. From germline, CDR1 is MNHEY and CDR2 SMNVEV (reference sequence). V lost 5 bases, J lost 7 bases, and 8 bases stayed unmatched. The DNA of the CDR3 is TGTGCCAGCAGTCCTCAAAGCGGGAGGGCGAATGAGCAGTTCTTC. Translation: CASSPQSGRANEQFF.

This chain connects TRBV27 to TRBJ2-5; a weak D match, TRBD2 (6 bases). CDR1 is MNHEY and CDR2 is SMNVEV in the germline V gene (reference sequence). There are 15 residues in the CDR3. Trimming shortened V by 2 bases and J by 1 base, and 11 bases separated the two germline ends. The CDR3 nucleotides read TGTGCCAGCAGTTTAATGGGGGGAGGCCAAGAGACCCAGTACTTC. The encoded protein is CASSLMGGGQETQYF.

The table lists this clone with a count of one. The chain uses TRBV5-1 and TRBJ2-1; D is unclear. The CDR3 length is 14 residues. From germline, CDR1 is SGHRS and CDR2 YFSETQ. The V end lost 2 bases, the J end lost 7 bases, and 13 bases lay between the germline ends. In DNA, the CDR3 is TGCGCCAGCAGCTTACGACTTGGTCGTAATGAGCAGTTCTTC. Translating it yields CASSLRLGRNEQFF.

A few counts support this clone. This chain connects TRBV7-3 to TRBJ1-2; the match to TRBD1 covers 7 bases. The V and J ends lost 5 bases and 4 bases, in that order; junction bases with no gene match: 10. CDR1 is SGHTA, CDR2 FQGTGA, per germline. CDR3 length equals 15 residues. CDR3 protein: CASSLTGESRYGYTF. The DNA for the CDR3 is TGTGCCAGCAGCCTTACAGGGGAGTCCCGCTATGGCTACACCTTC.

This chain uses TRBV7-8 with TRBJ2-5; the D gene is possibly TRBD1 (6 bases). The CDR3 totals 13 residues. CDR1 is SGHVS, CDR2 FQNEAQ, per germline. Trimming removed 3 bases from V and 5 bases from J, with 10 bases in between. Here the CDR3 reads CASSFRTDETQYF. The CDR3 bases are TGTGCCAGCAGCTTCAGGACAGATGAGACCCAGTACTTC.

V and J are TRBV7-2 and TRBJ1-2; TRBD1 agrees at 7 bases. Germline CDR1 reads SGHTA; CDR2 reads FQGNSA. Trimming removed 3 bases from V and 4 bases from J; junction bases left unmatched: 5. The CDR3 has 14 amino acids. The CDR3 region has the DNA TGTGCCAGCAGCTTCAACAGGGGTAGCTATGGCTACACCTTC. Translation: CASSFNRGSYGYTF.

The chain recombines TRBV13 with TRBJ1-1, with TRBD1 matching 8 bases. The CDR3 spans 13 residues. Germline loops: CDR1 PRHDT, CDR2 FYEKMQ (reference sequence). The V and J ends lost 6 bases and 3 bases, in that order; junction bases with no gene match: 3. CDR3 residues: CASRDRAHTEAFF. The DNA for the CDR3 is TGTGCCAGCAGGGACAGGGCCCACACTGAAGCTTTCTTT.

The chain recombines TRBV11-2 with TRBJ2-1; tentatively, D is TRBD1 (5 bases). V was pared by 1 base and J by 7 bases, with 11 bases between. The CDR3 sequence is 14 residues long. CDR1 is SGHAT and CDR2 is FQNNGV in the germline V gene. The CDR3 bases are TGTGCCAGCAGCTTAGCAGGGAATGTAAATGAGCAGTTCTTC. This encodes CASSLAGNVNEQFF.

J is TRBJ1-1 and V is TRBV18, with 10 bases that match TRBD1. V shed 3 bases, J shed 3 bases, and the junction held 4 bases outside the gene matches. The germline gives CDR1 KGHSH, CDR2 LQKENI. The CDR3 is 15 amino acids. The CDR3 bases are TGTGCCAGCTCACCGGGGGACAGGGGATACACTGAAGCTTTCTTT. Its protein product is CASSPGDRGYTEAFF. The variable domain in full, with the rest retrieved from reference TRBV18 and TRBJ1-1, is NAGVMQNPRHLVRRRGQEARLRCSPMKGHSHVYWYRQLPEEGLKFMVYLQKENIIDESGMPKERFSAEFPKEGPSILRIQQVVRGDSAAYFCASSPGDRGYTEAFFGQGTRLTVV.

The rearrangement joins TRBV7-9 to TRBJ1-1; possibly TRBD1 for D (5 bases). The V end was cut by 3 bases, the J end by 2 bases, with 13 bases between. Germline-derived CDR1 and CDR2 are SEHNR and FQNEAQ (reference sequence). The CDR3 runs to 15 residues. CDR3 nucleotide sequence: TGTGCCAGCAGCTTGGCGACAGCCAGAAACACTGAAGCTTTCTTT. It codes for CASSLATARNTEAFF.

This rearrangement joins TRBV4-1 to TRBJ1-2, with 7 positions matching TRBD1. CDR3 length: 19 amino acids. Germline V gene lookup returns CDR1 MGHRA and CDR2 YSYEKL. The trim removed 0 bases at V and 4 bases at J, leaving 17 bases unmatched. This CDR3 is CASSQDLVQEGARPYGYTF. The CDR3 DNA sequence: TGCGCCAGCAGCCAAGATCTAGTTCAGGAGGGGGCGCGTCCCTATGGCTACACCTTC.

V gene TRBV7-8 combines with J gene TRBJ2-2; the D gene is possibly TRBD2 (6 bases). Trimming removed 0 bases from V and 4 bases from J, with 9 bases in between. From germline, CDR1 is SGHVS and CDR2 FQNEAQ. The CDR3 is 15 amino acids. CDR3 in amino acids: CASSLAGAGTGELFF. The CDR3 DNA follows: TGTGCCAGCAGCTTAGCGGGAGCGGGCACCGGGGAGCTGTTTTTT.

The chain carries TRBV7-9 and TRBJ2-1; TRBD2 agrees at 11 bases. The CDR3 has 16 residues. CDR1 is SEHNR, CDR2 FQNEAQ, per germline (reference sequence). With V trimmed by 4 bases and J by 2 bases, 4 bases remained unmatched. This CDR3 reads CASSSVSGRAYNEQFF. Here the CDR3 DNA reads TGTGCCAGCAGCTCCGTTAGCGGGAGGGCCTACAATGAGCAGTTCTTC.

The chain carries TRBV9 and TRBJ2-3, with 8 bases fitting TRBD2. V lost 0 bases, J lost 2 bases, and 2 bases stayed unmatched. CDR1 and CDR2 from the germline V gene are SGDLS and YYNGEE. The CDR3 runs 15 residues. The CDR3 loop is CASSVAGGNTDTQYF. CDR3 coding DNA: TGTGCCAGCAGCGTAGCGGGAGGGAACACAGATACGCAGTATTTT.

This sequence joins TRBV27 and TRBJ2-1; TRBD2 matches 10 bases. Germline CDR1 is MNHEY and CDR2 is SMNVEV (reference sequence). Losses at the gene ends were 5 bases for V and 6 bases for J; bases not matched to a gene: 10. There are 16 residues in the CDR3. This CDR3 is CASSPPGLATRNEQFF. The CDR3 bases are TGTGCCAGCAGTCCACCGGGACTAGCGACGCGCAATGAGCAGTTCTTC.

The genes are TRBV7-9 and TRBJ1-1; 7 nucleotides align to TRBD1. The V segment lost 5 bases and the J segment 2 bases; nucleotides outside the gene matches: 5. Germline V gene lookup returns CDR1 SEHNR and CDR2 FQNEAQ (reference sequence). This CDR3 has 14 residues. The CDR3 reads CASSQGTVNTEAFF. CDR3 sequence (DNA): TGTGCCAGCAGCCAGGGGACAGTTAACACTGAAGCTTTCTTT.

The V and J genes are TRBV4-1 and TRBJ1-5; 9 bases fit TRBD1. The CDR3 runs 15 residues. V shed 2 bases and J 6 bases; nucleotides not matched to a gene: 5. Germline values: CDR1 MGHRA, CDR2 YSYEKL. CDR3 amino acids: CASSQRGTGSQPQHF. In nucleotides, the CDR3 is TGCGCCAGCAGCCAAAGGGGGACAGGGAGTCAGCCCCAGCATTTT.

CDR3 loop: CASTLTSGTDTQYF. CDR3 coding DNA: TGTGCCAGCACCCTGACTAGCGGCACAGATACGCAGTATTTT. The V gene is TRBV28, the J gene TRBJ2-3; 8 bases align to TRBD2. V lost 7 bases, J lost 1 base, and 4 bases stayed unmatched. This CDR3 spans 14 amino acids. Germline V gives CDR1 MDHEN, CDR2 SYDVKM.

This clone was observed once. This chain links TRBV6-5 with TRBJ1-1, with D perhaps TRBD1 (6 bases). This CDR3 has 15 amino acids. Trimming cost V 5 bases and J 0 bases, with 13 bases left between them. Germline CDR1 is MNHEY and CDR2 is SVGAGI. The CDR3 spells CASSPGQFMNTEAFF. CDR3 bases: TGTGCCAGCAGTCCAGGACAGTTTATGAACACTGAAGCTTTCTTT.

This chain links TRBV2 with TRBJ1-4, with TRBD1 identical over 7 bases. The length of the CDR3 is 16 residues. CDR1 SNHLY and CDR2 FYNNEI come from the germline V gene. V was clipped by 6 bases and J by 2 bases; unmatched bases: 9. The CDR3 nucleotides are TGTGCCAGCAGGAAAGGGCTGACAGGGACTAATGAAAAACTGTTTTTT. Its protein is CASRKGLTGTNEKLFF.

The rearrangement joins TRBV18 to TRBJ2-5; 7 bases line up with TRBD1. With V trimmed by 3 bases and J by 1 base, 2 bases remained unmatched. The CDR3 spans 14 residues. Germline assignment: CDR1 KGHSH and CDR2 LQKENI. CDR3 nucleotide sequence: TGTGCCAGCTCACCTGACAGGGTCCAAGAGACCCAGTACTTC. Translated: CASSPDRVQETQYF. Using reference TRBV18 and TRBJ2-5 for the parts outside the CDR3, the full variable domain is NAGVMQNPRHLVRRRGQEARLRCSPMKGHSHVYWYRQLPEEGLKFMVYLQKENIIDESGMPKERFSAEFPKEGPSILRIQQVVRGDSAAYFCASSPDRVQETQYFGPGTRLLVL.

The chain uses TRBV19 and TRBJ2-7, with D possibly being TRBD2 (7 bases). The CDR3 length is 14 residues. Germline loops: CDR1 LNHDA, CDR2 SQIVND (reference sequence). Trimming took off 4 bases at V and 3 bases at J, with 13 bases between the two ends. CDR3 protein: CASSNPGEGYEQYF. In nucleotides, the CDR3 is TGTGCCAGTAGTAATCCAGGGGAGGGCTACGAGCAGTACTTC.

This sequence joins TRBV10-3 and TRBJ2-5, with 10 bases identical to TRBD2. Germline CDR1 ENHRY, CDR2 SYGVKD. The J segment lost 4 bases and the V segment lost 2 bases, leaving 7 bases of the junction unmatched. CDR3 length: 16 amino acids. Here the CDR3 DNA reads TGTGCCATCAGTGAGCCAGCGGGAGGGCCAGCAGAGACCCAGTACTTC. Translated: CAISEPAGGPAETQYF.

The chain couples TRBV10-1 to TRBJ1-1, with D hard to call. The V gene lost 6 bases and the J gene lost 0 bases, with 14 bases spanning the gap. The CDR3 is 15 amino acids. Germline values: CDR1 WNHNN, CDR2 SYGVQD (reference sequence). The CDR3 coding sequence is TGCGCCAGCAGGGGGATTTCTAGCATGAACACTGAAGCTTTCTTT. Translation gives CASRGISSMNTEAFF.

This clone showed up just a few times. This chain links TRBV10-1 with TRBJ2-3, with TRBD1 identical over 7 bases. CDR3 length: 15 residues. Germline CDR1 reads WNHNN; CDR2 reads SYGVQD (reference sequence). V lost 4 bases, J lost 6 bases, and 10 bases stayed unmatched. Here the CDR3 DNA reads TGCGCCAGCAGTGTGGGACAGAGGATGGGGGATACGCAGTATTTT. It yields the protein CASSVGQRMGDTQYF.

The CDR3 nucleotides read TGTGCCAGCAGCCCAAGACAGGTGAGCTCCTACGAGCAGTACTTC. Encoded protein: CASSPRQVSSYEQYF. V is TRBV11-1 and J is TRBJ2-7, with a tentative D call TRBD1 (6 bases). The CDR3 is 15 amino acids. Trimming removed 5 bases from V and 0 bases from J, with 14 bases in between. CDR1 SGHAT and CDR2 FQDESV come from the germline V gene (reference sequence).